This TCR beta chain stems from a study of CD8+ T cells in alopecia areata. Study context: Tofacitinib administration to treated patients was oral, at 5 to 10 mg twice daily.

This CDR3 region has 15 residues. V dropped 6 bases and J dropped 5; count of bases not matched to a gene: 10. In germline, CDR1 is SNHLY, CDR2 FYNNEI. RNA, once extracted, was reverse transcribed into cDNA for use as the sequencing template. The table came from immunoSEQ multiplex PCR; TCRdb's copy has only in-frame clones and leaves some out. This table holds some 130,000 clones, about 49% found once. Study outcomes and limitations: Shared TCR sequences were less clear between patients than in mice, possibly partly from HLA diversity. Greater clonality was observed in lesional scalp samples, especially alopecia totalis/universalis, versus normal scalp.

Concerning this clone: No antigen is known for it.

PBMCs yielded sorted CD4+ and CD8+ T cells. The sequences come from CD8+ T cells sorted from blood, collected at week 0. This receptor was taken from a human donor with alopecia areata. The chain is built from TRBV2 and TRBJ1-1; 9 nucleotides agree with TRBD1. CDR3 region: CASRTRPGTGTEAFF. The CDR3 region has the DNA TGTGCCAGCAGGACACGTCCCGGGACAGGGACTGAAGCTTTCTTT. Based on the CDR3 plus reference TRBV2 and TRBJ1-1, the full variable domain is EPEVTQTPSHQVTQMGQEVILRCVPISNHLYFYWYRQILGQKVEFLVSFYNNEISEKSEIFDDQFSVERPDGSNFTLKIRSTKLEDSAMYFCASRTRPGTGTEAFFGQGTRLTVV.